This T cell receptor (beta chain) was observed in a study of shared clonotypes between healthy human individuals. On ten immunoSEQ deep assay plates, unsorted PBMC DNA was sequenced. Sequenced by immunoSEQ multiplex PCR; TCRdb stores in-frame clones only, minus some. The table has about 490,000 clones, 76% seen once; the top ten hold roughly 13%. V was pared by 8 bases and J by 8 bases, with 10 bases of the junction left unmatched. Germline V gives CDR1 ENHRY, CDR2 SYGVKD. This CDR3 spans 14 amino acids. The sequence came from a woman aged 40 to 50 in good health. Some clones in this sample may be carry-over from other donors' samples. This rearrangement joins TRBV10-3 to TRBJ2-1; 9 bases map to TRBD2. Source material: PBMCs. CDR3 amino acids: CAIQREAHTYEQFF. DNA for the CDR3: TGTGCCATCCAGCGGGAGGCCCATACGTATGAGCAGTTCTTC.